Listed below are T cell receptor beta chains from one sample, sequenced in a study of long-term antiretroviral therapy in people with HIV. Method: immunoSEQ multiplex PCR; TCRdb's copy keeps in-frame clones and lacks some. The sample includes fewer than 30,000 clones, about 82% of them seen just once. The source was unsorted PBMCs, collected 3 years after starting antiretroviral therapy. The receptors come from a man aged 40-55 years with HIV. Each CDR3 is given with its conserved first and last residue. D genes are given only for firm matches. Not all rows give a size; the values are once, few, many and, for expanded clones, a class.

NA,NA,TRBJ1-2,TRBV15,TGTGCCACCACCACTGCAGAGAACTATGGCTACACCTTC,CATTTAENYGYTF
NA,NA,TRBJ2-7,TRBV18,TGTGCCAGCTCACCTTTCGTTACTGAAAACGAGCAGTACTTC,CASSPFVTENEQYF
once,NA,TRBJ1-5,TRBV30,TGTGCCTGGAGTGTACTGGGAACCGGGGGCAGCAATCAGCCCCAGCATTTT,CAWSVLGTGGSNQPQHF
NA,NA,TRBJ2-7,TRBV19,TGTGCCAGTAGTCCGACCGGCGGCTCCTACGAGCAGTACTTC,CASSPTGGSYEQYF
NA,NA,TRBJ1-5,TRBV5-1,TGCGCCAGCAGCTTGGACAGCTATAGCAATCAGCCCCAGCATTTT,CASSLDSYSNQPQHF
NA,NA,TRBJ2-5,TRBV5-4,TGTGCCAGCAGCTTGAGCCAGGTGGGGCGGGAGACCCAGTACTTC,CASSLSQVGRETQYF
NA,NA,TRBJ2-1,TRBV5-1,TGCGCCAGCAGCTTTATCGATTACAATGAGCAGTTCTTC,CASSFIDYNEQFF
NA,TRBD2,TRBJ2-7,TRBV7-2,TGTGCCAGCAGCACTCGACTAGCGGGTGGGATGTACGAGCAGTACTTC,CASSTRLAGGMYEQYF
NA,NA,TRBJ2-6,TRBV5-6,TGTGCCAGCAGCCCCTTGGACATCTCTGGGGCCAACGTCCTGACTTTC,CASSPLDISGANVLTF
NA,NA,TRBJ2-1,TRBV18,TGTGCCAGCTCACCGGAGGGCTTGGATGAGCAGTTCTTC,CASSPEGLDEQFF
NA,TRBD1,TRBJ1-2,TRBV27,TGTGCCAGCAGTTTATTCGGGACAGGGGATGGCTACACCTTC,CASSLFGTGDGYTF
NA,NA,TRBJ2-1,TRBV7-2,TGTGCCAGCAGCTTAAGGGGAAATGAGCAGTTCTTC,CASSLRGNEQFF
few,NA,TRBJ2-7,TRBV27,TGTGCCAGCAGCCGGGACGTCAGCTCCTACGAGCAGTACTTC,CASSRDVSSYEQYF
NA,TRBD1,TRBJ2-3,TRBV6-1,TGTGCCAGCAGCCAGGGGGCACCCTTCCCGGATACGCAGTATTTT,CASSQGAPFPDTQYF
once,NA,TRBJ1-1,TRBV11-2,TGTGCCAGCAGCCCGAGCGGACTCGCGGACACTGAAGCTTTCTTT,CASSPSGLADTEAFF
NA,NA,TRBJ2-3,TRBV11-3,TGTGCCAGCAGCTTAGACAGGGGAAGCACGCAGTATTTT,CASSLDRGSTQYF
once,TRBD1,TRBJ1-1,TRBV18,TGTGCCAGCTCAACGGGACAGCAGAACACTGAAGCTTTCTTT,CASSTGQQNTEAFF
NA,NA,TRBJ1-1,TRBV20-1,TGCAGTGCTAGAGGGCTGGCTGAAGCTTTCTTT,CSARGLAEAFF
NA,NA,TRBJ1-1,TRBV7-9,TGTGCCAGCAGCTTAGGAAGGGCGTCGGGCACTGAAGCTTTCTTT,CASSLGRASGTEAFF
NA,NA,TRBJ2-3,TRBV7-3,TGTGCCAGCAGCTTAAGTGGGGGCGGAGATACGCAGTATTTT,CASSLSGGGDTQYF
NA,NA,TRBJ2-7,TRBV12-5,TGTGCTAGTGGTTTGTCGGCAGGTATTACCGCCTACGAGCAGTACTTC,CASGLSAGITAYEQYF
NA,NA,TRBJ1-5,TRBV7-2,TGTGCCAGCAGCTTAGCCCCGCCTCAGCCCCAGCATTTT,CASSLAPPQPQHF
NA,NA,TRBJ2-2,TRBV7-7,TGTGCTAGCAGCTTGGACATAGTTGGCGGGGAGCTGTTTTTT,CASSLDIVGGELFF
NA,TRBD2,TRBJ2-5,TRBV10-2,TGCGCCAGCAGTGAGTCGGAAGCGGGAGTGGAGACCCAGTACTTC,CASSESEAGVETQYF
NA,NA,TRBJ2-2,TRBV11-3,TGTGCCAGCAGGAGTAGGAGGACAGTAACCTTCACCGGGGAGCTGTTTTTT,CASRSRRTVTFTGELFF
few,NA,TRBJ1-6,TRBV6-1,TGTGCCAGCAGTGCCCAACCCTCCAACGATTCACCCCTCCACTTT,CASSAQPSNDSPLHF
NA,TRBD2,TRBJ2-3,TRBV7-9,TGTGCCAGCAGCCCGCCTACTCCAGGACTAGCGGGAGATACGCAGTATTTT,CASSPPTPGLAGDTQYF
few,NA,TRBJ2-7,TRBV6-1,TGTGCCAGCAGTGAGGCGGACATCTACGAGCAGTACTTC,CASSEADIYEQYF
once,NA,TRBJ2-1,TRBV10-3,TGTGCCATCAGTGAGTCGTCAGGAGAGCAGTTCTTC,CAISESSGEQFF
NA,TRBD2,TRBJ2-1,TRBV9,TGTGCCAGCAGCGTAGGTAGTATAGCGGGAGTTAATGAGCAGTTCTTC,CASSVGSIAGVNEQFF
once,NA,TRBJ1-1,TRBV11-2,TGTGCCAGCAGCTTGGCGCGGACTGAAGCTTTCTTT,CASSLARTEAFF
NA,NA,TRBJ1-5,TRBV18,TGTGCCAGCTCACTCTCGGAGGGTTATAGCAATCAGCCCCAGCATTTT,CASSLSEGYSNQPQHF
NA,TRBD1,TRBJ2-1,TRBV29-1,TGCAGCGTTTGGGACAGGGAAGACAATGAGCAGTTCTTC,CSVWDREDNEQFF
NA,NA,TRBJ2-7,TRBV5-6,TGTGCCAGCAGCTCCACTCTGGGGGCCGTCTACGAGCAGTACTTC,CASSSTLGAVYEQYF
NA,TRBD1,TRBJ1-1,TRBV5-1,TGCGCCAGCAGCCCCGGACAGGGGAACACTGAAGCTTTCTTT,CASSPGQGNTEAFF
NA,NA,TRBJ2-3,TRBV25-1,TGTGCCAGCAGTACCATCCTGGACCTGTGGGGCACAGATACGCAGTATTTT,CASSTILDLWGTDTQYF
NA,NA,TRBJ2-7,TRBV14,TGTGCCAGCAGCCAAGATCACGGCCCAACCTACGAGCAGTACTTC,CASSQDHGPTYEQYF
NA,NA,TRBJ2-1,TRBV4-2,TGTGCCAGCAGCCAAGCCTCGGGGGCCTTTTACAATGAGCAGTTCTTC,CASSQASGAFYNEQFF
NA,NA,TRBJ2-7,TRBV7-3,TGTGCCAGCACCCCCCCCTCCCGGGGGATGTCTTGCGAGCAGTACTTC,CASTPPSRGMSCEQYF
NA,TRBD2,TRBJ2-1,TRBV7-7,TGTGCTAGCAGCTTAGTCCCAGCGGGACCAGGGACTAGCGGGGCATACAATGAGCAGTTCTTC,CASSLVPAGPGTSGAYNEQFF
NA,TRBD1,TRBJ1-5,TRBV6-1,TGTGCCAGCAGCGGACAGGGTGGGAGCAATCAGCCCCAGCATTTT,CASSGQGGSNQPQHF
NA,NA,TRBJ2-7,TRBV9,TGTGCCAGCAGCGTAGGTGGAGGGGTCAGCTCCTACGAGCAGTACTTC,CASSVGGGVSSYEQYF
NA,TRBD1,TRBJ2-1,TRBV18,TGTGCCAGCTCCCCCGGACAGGGGGCCAATGAGCAGTTCTTC,CASSPGQGANEQFF
NA,TRBD1,TRBJ2-5,TRBV19,TGTGCCAGTAGTATGGTGGGGACAGGGGAAGAGACCCAGTACTTC,CASSMVGTGEETQYF
NA,NA,TRBJ1-1,TRBV2,TGTGCCAGCAGTACTAAGCGGAACACTGAAGCTTTCTTT,CASSTKRNTEAFF
NA,TRBD1,TRBJ2-7,TRBV7-7,TGTGCCAGCAGCATTAGCCTTTCAGGGGGACCTAGTTACGAGCAGTACTTC,CASSISLSGGPSYEQYF
NA,TRBD2,TRBJ2-7,TRBV6-6,TGTGCCAGCAGTTACGGGGGGGGAGTGTACGAGCAGTACTTC,CASSYGGGVYEQYF
NA,TRBD1,TRBJ1-4,TRBV19,TGTGCGAGCACGACAGGGTATGAAAAACTGTTTTTT,CASTTGYEKLFF
NA,TRBD2,TRBJ2-3,TRBV6-4,TGTGCCAGCAGTGAGGGACTAGCGGGGGGCAAAGACTGGGATACGCAGTATTTT,CASSEGLAGGKDWDTQYF
NA,NA,TRBJ2-7,TRBV7-3,NA,CASSLTFGAEQYF
NA,NA,TRBJ2-6,TRBV5-6,TGTGCCAGCAGCGGGGGAGGGGGCGCTGGGGCCAACGTCCTGACTTTC,CASSGGGGAGANVLTF
NA,NA,TRBJ1-2,TRBV25-1,TGTGCCAGCAGTGGTGGACACACTCTTGGCTACACCTTC,CASSGGHTLGYTF
NA,NA,TRBJ2-7,TRBV7-2,TGTGCCAGCAGCTTAGGACCCCTCTACGAGCAGTACTTC,CASSLGPLYEQYF
NA,TRBD1,TRBJ1-1,TRBV7-2,TGTGCCAGCAGTAGACAGGGGTTGACTTTCTTT,CASSRQGLTFF
once,TRBD1,TRBJ1-2,TRBV6-5,TGTGCCAGCTGGACAGGGGGTAACTATGGCTACACCTTC,CASWTGGNYGYTF
NA,TRBD1,TRBJ1-4,TRBV5-1,TGCGCCAGCAGCTTGGCCGGAGGGACAGCTAATGAAAAACTGTTTTTT,CASSLAGGTANEKLFF
NA,NA,TRBJ2-2,TRBV6-5,TGTGCCAGCAGTTTTGGGTCCGGGGAGCTGTTTTTT,CASSFGSGELFF
NA,TRBD1,TRBJ2-7,TRBV7-8,TGTGCCAGCAGCTTAGAGGACAGGAGCTCCTACGAGCAGTACTTC,CASSLEDRSSYEQYF